A single sample gave rise to the 21 T cell receptor beta chains below, sequenced in a study of monozygotic twins with inflammatory bowel disease. TCRdb reprocessed the 5' RACE reads, keeping one entry per CDR3 protein, no DNA. This table holds approximately 100,000 distinct CDR3 sequences. Sequencing input: blood. These receptors all stem from a human donor with ulcerative colitis or Crohn's disease, or a healthy co-twin of an affected twin (not recorded which).

This chain uses TRBV5-6 with TRBJ1-5. The CDR3 extends over 14 amino acids. CDR1 SGHDT and CDR2 YYEEEE come from the germline V gene. The CDR3 loop is CASSPSWGNQPQHF.

The chain is built from TRBV21-1 and TRBJ2-1; TCRdb picks TRBD1, but there is no DNA to check that call. TRBV21-1 is a pseudogene segment. This CDR3 is built from 18 residues. CDR3 sequence reads: CASSTRKPGRGTYNEQFF.

This chain's CDR3 is CSARLGISSYNEQFF. This chain links TRBV20-1 with TRBJ2-1. The CDR3 contains 15 residues. Germline V lookup: CDR1 DFQATT, CDR2 SNEGSKA (reference sequence).

The genes are TRBV28 and TRBJ1-1; TCRdb gives TRBD1 as the D gene, but with no DNA this cannot be confirmed. The CDR3 consists of 14 residues. Per germline, CDR1 MDHEN and CDR2 SYDVKM. CDR3: CASSSPRGDTEAFF.

The chain couples TRBV7-9 to TRBJ1-2; the TCRdb call, TRBD1, lacks DNA for checking. The CDR3 loop spans 14 amino acids. The germline V gene has CDR1 SEHNR and CDR2 FQNEAQ (reference sequence). The CDR3 loop is CASSLGSGNYGYTF.

The chain joins TRBV5-1 to TRBJ2-1; the TCRdb call, TRBD2, lacks DNA for checking. This CDR3 has 15 amino acids. CDR1 and CDR2 (germline): SGHRS, YFSETQ. This CDR3 reads CASSSPGTSGNEQFF.

The chain joins TRBV20-1 to TRBJ1-2; TCRdb's D call, TRBD1, is unchecked because there is no DNA. Germline CDR1 is DFQATT and CDR2 is SNEGSKA (reference sequence). The CDR3 loop spans 12 amino acids. CDR3 sequence: CSATRDTYGYTF.

The chain combines TRBV10-3 with TRBJ2-1; without DNA, the TCRdb call of TRBD2 cannot be checked. CDR1 ENHRY and CDR2 SYGVKD come from the germline V gene. The CDR3 is 17 amino acids. The CDR3 sequence: CAISESEATSGSNEQFF.

The V and J genes are TRBV3-1 and TRBJ2-7; TCRdb proposes TRBD2, but this gene call is untestable without DNA. The CDR3 has 17 amino acids. The V gene's germline CDR1 is LGHDT and CDR2 YNNKEL (reference sequence). The CDR3 loop is CASSPWTSSISSYEQYF.

V usage is TRBV7-2 and J usage is TRBJ2-7; TCRdb outputs TRBD1, but without DNA this stays unchecked. The CDR3 loop spans 12 amino acids. From germline, CDR1 is SGHTA and CDR2 FQGNSA. CDR3: CASSLNGGQQYF.

The V gene is TRBV27, the J gene TRBJ2-2; the TRBD2 assignment by TCRdb is unverifiable without DNA. This CDR3 comprises 16 residues. Germline assignment: CDR1 MNHEY and CDR2 SMNVEV (reference sequence). The CDR3 protein is CASSPRLAGVPGELFF.

V is TRBV7-9 and J is TRBJ1-4; no DNA is available, so the TRBD1 call from TCRdb remains unchecked. The CDR3 spans 14 residues. CDR1 SEHNR and CDR2 FQNEAQ come from the germline V gene (reference sequence). This CDR3 reads CASSLGQGNEKLFF.

The chain joins TRBV18 to TRBJ2-5. The germline CDR1 and CDR2 sequences are KGHSH and LQKENI. The CDR3 runs 13 residues. CDR3 sequence: CASSPPALATQYF.

The rearrangement links TRBV12-3 or TRBV12-4 to TRBJ2-2; TCRdb names TRBD1, which stays unverified in the absence of DNA. The CDR3 runs to 14 residues. CDR3 loop: CASSRDANTGELFF.

Here the CDR3 reads CSVRLAGVRNEQFF. The chain recombines TRBV29-1 with TRBJ2-1; there is no DNA to check the TCRdb D call of TRBD2. Per germline, CDR1 SQVTM and CDR2 ANQGSEA. The CDR3 consists of 14 residues.

The genes are TRBV20-1 and TRBJ1-6. The CDR3 has 13 residues. The germline gives CDR1 DFQATT, CDR2 SNEGSKA (reference sequence). CDR3 protein: CSARVEEASPLHF.

The chain combines TRBV19 with TRBJ1-2; the TRBD1 assignment by TCRdb is unverifiable without DNA. From germline, CDR1 is LNHDA and CDR2 SQIVND (reference sequence). The CDR3 sequence is 13 residues long. CDR3 amino acids: CASSMRQIYGYTF.

The rearrangement links TRBV7-8 to TRBJ1-6; the TCRdb D gene call, TRBD1, has no DNA to confirm it. Germline values: CDR1 SGHVS, CDR2 FQNEAQ. CDR3 length equals 19 residues. The CDR3 here is CASSLGRGRRREGDVALHF.

The V gene is TRBV3-1, the J gene TRBJ1-2; TCRdb proposes TRBD1, but this gene call is untestable without DNA. Germline CDR1 and CDR2: LGHDT and YNNKEL (reference sequence). The CDR3 runs to 16 residues. CDR3 loop: CASSPYARDSNYGYTF.

This rearrangement joins TRBV5-1 to TRBJ1-4; TCRdb lists TRBD1, though no DNA is available to test this call. The CDR3 has 16 residues. Germline V gene data show CDR1 as SGHRS and CDR2 as YFSETQ. The CDR3 is CASSLSSGTGNEKLFF. Based on the CDR3 plus reference TRBV5-1 and TRBJ1-4, the full variable domain is KAGVTQTPRYLIKTRGQQVTLSCSPISGHRSVSWYQQTPGQGLQFLFEYFSETQRNKGNFPGRFSGRQFSNSRSEMNVSTLELGDSALYLCASSLSSGTGNEKLFFGSGTQLSVL.

V usage is TRBV10-3 and J usage is TRBJ2-7; TCRdb designates TRBD1, a call that cannot be tested without DNA. Germline CDR1 and CDR2: ENHRY and SYGVKD. The CDR3 runs 14 residues. CDR3 loop: CAISDGTRAHEQYF.